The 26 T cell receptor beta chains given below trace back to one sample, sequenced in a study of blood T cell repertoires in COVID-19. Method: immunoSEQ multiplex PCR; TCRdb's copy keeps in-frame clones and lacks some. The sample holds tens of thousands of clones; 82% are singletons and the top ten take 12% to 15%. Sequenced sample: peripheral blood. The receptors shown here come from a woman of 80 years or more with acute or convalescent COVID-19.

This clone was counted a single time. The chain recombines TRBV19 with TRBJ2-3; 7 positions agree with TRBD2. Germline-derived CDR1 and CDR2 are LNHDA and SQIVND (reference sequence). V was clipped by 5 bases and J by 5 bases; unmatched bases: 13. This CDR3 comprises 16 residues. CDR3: CASSDLGSGFEDTQYF. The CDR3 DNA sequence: TGTGCCAGTAGTGACCTGGGTAGCGGGTTTGAAGATACGCAGTATTTT. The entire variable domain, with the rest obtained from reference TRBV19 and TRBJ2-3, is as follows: DGGITQSPKYLFRKEGQNVTLSCEQNLNHDAMYWYRQDPGQGLRLIYYSQIVNDFQKGDIAEGYSVSREKKESFPLTVTSAQKNPTAFYLCASSDLGSGFEDTQYFGPGTRLTVL.

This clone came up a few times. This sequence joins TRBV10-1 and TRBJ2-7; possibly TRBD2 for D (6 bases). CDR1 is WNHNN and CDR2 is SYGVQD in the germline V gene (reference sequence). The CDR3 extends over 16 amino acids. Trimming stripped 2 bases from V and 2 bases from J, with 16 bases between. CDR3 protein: CASSEGSSALAYEQYF. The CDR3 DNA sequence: TGCGCCAGCAGTGAGGGGTCTAGCGCCCTAGCCTACGAGCAGTACTTC.

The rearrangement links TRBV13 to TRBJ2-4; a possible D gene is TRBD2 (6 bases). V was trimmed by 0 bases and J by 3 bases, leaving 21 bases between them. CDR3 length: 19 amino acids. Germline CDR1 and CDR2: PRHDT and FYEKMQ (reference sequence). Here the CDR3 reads CASSLGYDRWDLGKNIQYF. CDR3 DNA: TGTGCCAGCAGCTTAGGCTATGATCGGTGGGACTTGGGCAAAAACATTCAGTACTTC. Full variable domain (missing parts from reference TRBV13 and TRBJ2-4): AAGVIQSPRHLIKEKRETATLKCYPIPRHDTVYWYQQGPGQDPQFLISFYEKMQSDKGSIPDRFSAQQFSDYHSELNMSSLELGDSALYFCASSLGYDRWDLGKNIQYFGAGTRLSVL.

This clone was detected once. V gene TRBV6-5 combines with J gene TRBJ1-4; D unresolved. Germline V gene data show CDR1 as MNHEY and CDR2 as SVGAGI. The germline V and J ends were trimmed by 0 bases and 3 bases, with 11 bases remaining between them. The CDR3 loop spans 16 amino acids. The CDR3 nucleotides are TGTGCCAGCAGTTACTCTCCCCCTTATGCTAATGAAAAACTGTTTTTT. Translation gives CASSYSPPYANEKLFF.

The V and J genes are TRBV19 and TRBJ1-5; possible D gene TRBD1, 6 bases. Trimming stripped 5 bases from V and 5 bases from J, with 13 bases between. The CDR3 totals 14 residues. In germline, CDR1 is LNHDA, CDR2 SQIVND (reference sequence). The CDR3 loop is CASSWGQVYQPQHF. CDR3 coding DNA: TGTGCCAGTAGTTGGGGGCAGGTTTATCAGCCCCAGCATTTT.

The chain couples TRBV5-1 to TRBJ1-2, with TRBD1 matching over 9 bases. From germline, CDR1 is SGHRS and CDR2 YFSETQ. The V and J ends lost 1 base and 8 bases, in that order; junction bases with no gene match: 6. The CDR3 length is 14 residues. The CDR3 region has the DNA TGCGCCAGCAGCTTGTTCCGACAGGGGGAAGGCTACACCTTC. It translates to CASSLFRQGEGYTF.

The CDR3: CASRGTGPYTGELFF. The CDR3 region has the DNA TGTGCCAGCAGGGGGACAGGGCCATACACCGGGGAGCTGTTTTTT. This chain joins TRBV6-5 and TRBJ2-2, with 9 bases fitting TRBD1. J was trimmed by 3 bases and V by 6 bases; bases with no gene match: 5. This CDR3 has 15 residues. Germline lookup yields CDR1 MNHEY and CDR2 SVGAGI.

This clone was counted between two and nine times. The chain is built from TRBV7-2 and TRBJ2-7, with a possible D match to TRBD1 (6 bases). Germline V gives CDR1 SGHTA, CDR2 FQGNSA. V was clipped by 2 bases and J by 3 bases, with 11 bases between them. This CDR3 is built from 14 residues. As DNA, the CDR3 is TGTGCCAGCAGCTTACAACAGGGCTACTACGAGCAGTACTTC. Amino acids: CASSLQQGYYEQYF.

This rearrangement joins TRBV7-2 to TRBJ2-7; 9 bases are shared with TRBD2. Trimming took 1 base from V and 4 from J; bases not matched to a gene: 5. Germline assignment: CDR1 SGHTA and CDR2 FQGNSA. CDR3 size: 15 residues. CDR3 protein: CASSLVASGKYEQYF. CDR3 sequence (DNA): TGTGCCAGCAGCTTAGTGGCTAGCGGGAAGTACGAGCAGTACTTC. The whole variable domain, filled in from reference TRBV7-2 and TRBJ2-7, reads GAGVSQSPSNKVTEKGKDVELRCDPISGHTALYWYRQSLGQGLEFLIYFQGNSAPDKSGLPSDRFSAERTGGSVSTLTIQRTQQEDSAVYLCASSLVASGKYEQYFGPGTRLTVT.

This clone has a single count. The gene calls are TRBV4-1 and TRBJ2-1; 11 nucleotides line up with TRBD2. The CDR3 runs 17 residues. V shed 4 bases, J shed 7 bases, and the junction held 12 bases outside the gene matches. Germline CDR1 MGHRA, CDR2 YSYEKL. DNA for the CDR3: TGCGCCAGCAGCCCCCAAACCACTAGCGGGAGCGGAAATGAGCAGTTCTTC. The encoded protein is CASSPQTTSGSGNEQFF.

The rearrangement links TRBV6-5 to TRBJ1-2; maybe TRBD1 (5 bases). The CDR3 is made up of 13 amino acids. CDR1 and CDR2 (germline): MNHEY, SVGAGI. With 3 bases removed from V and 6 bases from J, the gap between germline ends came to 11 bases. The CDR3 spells CASSYYGRDGYTF. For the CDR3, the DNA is TGTGCCAGCAGTTATTATGGCAGGGATGGCTACACCTTC.

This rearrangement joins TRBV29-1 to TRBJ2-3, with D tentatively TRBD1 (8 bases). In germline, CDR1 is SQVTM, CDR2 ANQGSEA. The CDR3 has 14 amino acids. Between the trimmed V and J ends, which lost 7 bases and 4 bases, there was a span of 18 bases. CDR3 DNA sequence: TGCAGCGCCGCCCGACAGGGGAGGGCAGATACGCAGTATTTT. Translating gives CSAARQGRADTQYF.

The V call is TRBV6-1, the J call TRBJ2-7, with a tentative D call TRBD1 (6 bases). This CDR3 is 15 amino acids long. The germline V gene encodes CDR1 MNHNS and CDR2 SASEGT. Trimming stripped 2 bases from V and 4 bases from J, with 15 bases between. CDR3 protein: CASSELGTSLYEQYF. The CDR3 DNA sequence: TGTGCCAGCAGTGAACTAGGGACATCATTATACGAGCAGTACTTC.

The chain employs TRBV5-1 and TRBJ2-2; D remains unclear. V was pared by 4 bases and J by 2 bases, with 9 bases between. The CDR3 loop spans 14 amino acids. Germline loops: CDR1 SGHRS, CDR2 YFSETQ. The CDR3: CASSPLTNTGELFF. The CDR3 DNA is TGCGCCAGCAGCCCGTTGACTAACACCGGGGAGCTGTTTTTT.

CDR3 protein: CASSPRVAGYTGELFF. The CDR3, as DNA: TGCGCCAGCAGCCCCCGAGTAGCGGGATACACCGGGGAGCTGTTTTTT. V gene TRBV5-1 combines with J gene TRBJ2-2; 8 nucleotides agree with TRBD2. The CDR3 is 16 amino acids. Germline lookup yields CDR1 SGHRS and CDR2 YFSETQ. V lost 4 bases, J lost 3 bases, and 8 bases stayed unmatched.

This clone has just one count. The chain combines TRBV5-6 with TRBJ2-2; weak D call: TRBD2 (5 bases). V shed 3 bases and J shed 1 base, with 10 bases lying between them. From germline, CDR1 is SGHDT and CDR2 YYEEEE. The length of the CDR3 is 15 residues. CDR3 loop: CASSSLAQNTGELFF. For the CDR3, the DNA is TGTGCCAGCAGCTCGCTAGCACAGAACACCGGGGAGCTGTTTTTT.

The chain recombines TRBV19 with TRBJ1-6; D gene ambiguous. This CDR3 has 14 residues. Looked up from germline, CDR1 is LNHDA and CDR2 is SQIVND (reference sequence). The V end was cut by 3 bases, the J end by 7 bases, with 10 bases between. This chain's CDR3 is CASSIGFGNSPLHF. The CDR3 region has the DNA TGTGCCAGTAGTATTGGGTTCGGGAATTCACCCCTCCACTTT.

The CDR3 DNA is TGTGCCAGCAGCCGACAGGGAGTCGGCGAGCAGTACTTC. Protein product: CASSRQGVGEQYF. The chain has TRBV5-5 and TRBJ2-7; 7 bases are a match to TRBD1. J gave up 6 bases and V 4 bases, and 7 bases lay outside the gene matches. Germline V lookup: CDR1 SGHKS, CDR2 YYEKEE (reference sequence). This CDR3 has 13 amino acids. The entire variable domain, with the rest obtained from reference TRBV5-5 and TRBJ2-7, is as follows: DAGVTQSPTHLIKTRGQQVTLRCSPISGHKSVSWYQQVLGQGPQFIFQYYEKEERGRGNFPDRFSARQFPNYSSELNVNALLLGDSALYLCASSRQGVGEQYFGPGTRLTVT.

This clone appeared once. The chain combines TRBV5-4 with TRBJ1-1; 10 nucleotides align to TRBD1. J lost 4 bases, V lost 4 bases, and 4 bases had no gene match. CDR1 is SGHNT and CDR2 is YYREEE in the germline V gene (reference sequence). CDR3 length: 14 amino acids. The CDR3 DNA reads TGTGCCAGCAGCGGGGACAGGGGTTTCACTGAAGCTTTCTTT. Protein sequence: CASSGDRGFTEAFF.

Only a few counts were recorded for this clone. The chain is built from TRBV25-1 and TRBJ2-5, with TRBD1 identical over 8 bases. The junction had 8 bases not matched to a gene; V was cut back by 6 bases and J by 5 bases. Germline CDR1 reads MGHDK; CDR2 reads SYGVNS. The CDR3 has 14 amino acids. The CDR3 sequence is CASRLSGGVETQYF. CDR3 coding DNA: TGTGCCAGCAGACTTTCAGGGGGCGTTGAGACCCAGTACTTC.

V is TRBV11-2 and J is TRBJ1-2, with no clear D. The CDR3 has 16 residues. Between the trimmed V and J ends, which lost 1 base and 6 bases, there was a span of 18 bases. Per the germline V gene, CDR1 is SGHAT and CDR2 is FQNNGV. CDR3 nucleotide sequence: TGTGCCAGCAGCTTAGGAATTAGAGATTGGCGGGATGGCTACACCTTC. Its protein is CASSLGIRDWRDGYTF.

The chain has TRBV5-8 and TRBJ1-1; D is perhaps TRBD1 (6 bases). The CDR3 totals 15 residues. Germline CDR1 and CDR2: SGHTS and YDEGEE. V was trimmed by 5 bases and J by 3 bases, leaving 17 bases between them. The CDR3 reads CASRDEQGWDTEAFF. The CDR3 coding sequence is TGTGCCAGCAGGGATGAACAGGGATGGGACACTGAAGCTTTCTTT.

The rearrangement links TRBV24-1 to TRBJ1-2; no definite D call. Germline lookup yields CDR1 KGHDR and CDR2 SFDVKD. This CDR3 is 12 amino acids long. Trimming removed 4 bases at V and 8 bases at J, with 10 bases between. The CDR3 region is CATSDHRDGYTF. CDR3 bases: TGTGCCACCAGTGACCACAGAGACGGCTACACCTTC.

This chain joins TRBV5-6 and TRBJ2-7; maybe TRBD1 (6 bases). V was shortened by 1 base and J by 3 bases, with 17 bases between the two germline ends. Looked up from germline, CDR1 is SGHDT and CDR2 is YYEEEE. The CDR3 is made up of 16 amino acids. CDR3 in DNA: TGTGCCAGCAGCTTGCGTCGCAGGGGAAGATTCTACGAGCAGTACTTC. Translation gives CASSLRRRGRFYEQYF.

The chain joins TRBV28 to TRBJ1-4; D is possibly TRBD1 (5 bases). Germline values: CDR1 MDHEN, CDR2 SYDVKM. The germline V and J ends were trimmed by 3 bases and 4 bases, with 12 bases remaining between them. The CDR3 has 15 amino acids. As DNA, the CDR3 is TGTGCCAGCAGTTTGATGGGGACTGGTAATGAAAAACTGTTTTTT. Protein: CASSLMGTGNEKLFF.

The CDR3 is CASRPAGTSGTLREQYF. CDR3 DNA sequence: TGTGCCAGCAGGCCCGCCGGGACTAGCGGGACCCTCCGAGAGCAGTACTTC. The V gene is TRBV3-1 (or the pseudogene TRBV3-2), the J gene TRBJ2-7; 13 positions match TRBD2. The CDR3 totals 17 residues. The germline V gene has CDR1 LGHDT and CDR2 YNNKEL (reference sequence). V lost 6 bases and J lost 7; bases outside the gene matches: 15.